These T cell receptor beta chains were read from a single sample in a study of blood T cell repertoires in COVID-19. Clones were sequenced by immunoSEQ multiplex PCR, and TCRdb holds only the in-frame ones, with some missing. The table lists around 250,000 clones, 90% of them singletons. Sample: peripheral blood. The receptors shown here come from a woman aged 55-75 years with COVID-19, enrolled during active disease. The CDR3 runs from the conserved cysteine through the conserved F or W.

V	CDR3
TRBV3-1/TRBV3-2	CASRPGYSGNTIYF
TRBV10-3	CAISESKGSTDTQYF
TRBV2	CASKIRASGASDTQYF
TRBV7-2	CASSLVWRGTGHQPQHF
TRBV5-8	CASSLDMGSGQSLSYEQYF
TRBV19	CASSMKGRGSGELFF
TRBV14	CASSRQAPLTYEKLFF
TRBV4-3	CASSQGQIVDTQYF
TRBV30	CAWSDGQPGAEALHF
TRBV5-1	CASSLSPEEKKLFF
TRBV27	CASRIQLSGGGRNEQFF
TRBV11-2	CASSLDRGGQGNGYTF
TRBV29-1	CSVDWPLGQGGRYGYTF
TRBV5-1	CASSLESGGVDTEAFF
TRBV9	CASSPGLGRGIQYF
TRBV11-2	CASSPSPGETQYF
TRBV5-1	CASSLSLAGGNQFF
TRBV11-2	CASSLNPDFTGELFF
TRBV10-3	CAITKAGVGDTQYF
TRBV2	CASSSLSGIPGEQFF
TRBV14	CASSLLRGLNSPLHF
TRBV16	CASSQGGWGRTETNQPQHF
TRBV11-2	CASSLGRGGGAFF
TRBV18	CASSPPGGSYEQYF
TRBV10-3	CAISETHRGAIAGNTIYF
TRBV5-1	CASSLEQGPSYEQYF
TRBV9	CASSTSTGVGETQYF
TRBV5-1	CASSREVSGNTIYF
TRBV3-1/TRBV3-2	CASSPLGQGSGYTF
TRBV4-2	CASSLVADHSGNTIYF
TRBV6-5	CASSYPEQNTEAFF
TRBV9	CASSITGGTYEQYF
TRBV6-5	CASSREGGGSHEQYF
TRBV4-3	CASSQGTGVGNSPLHF
TRBV19	CASSTTGTGVTSSGNTIYF
TRBV4-3	CASSSVRGGQETQYF
TRBV6-5	CASRRAPGYGYTF
TRBV18	CASSPGGVQYF
TRBV19	CASGLSGTDTQYF
TRBV7-2	CASKIQDLREETQYF
TRBV4-1	CASSRNGTGELFF
TRBV12-3/TRBV12-4	CASSSFHEQYF
TRBV30	CAWSVGDSNQPQHF
TRBV15	CATSRESSGNTIYF
TRBV20-1	CSVAHGRAFF
TRBV3-1/TRBV3-2	CASSPGQGMNRAETQYF
TRBV19	CASSAGSQGAGGSPLHF
TRBV2	CASSNERGVGNTIYF
TRBV6-6	CASSYSGEDSPLHF
TRBV2	CASSAHGLGSADTQYF
TRBV7-8	CASSSGHLSGNTIYF
TRBV5-1	CASSGQGGTEAFF
TRBV11-2	CASSRNRDRTDTQYF
TRBV12-3/TRBV12-4	CASSSGGYGYTF
TRBV6-6	CASSYLAGSSYEQYF
TRBV29-1	CSVAQPGQRNYGYTF
TRBV30	CAWSGQLDQPQHF